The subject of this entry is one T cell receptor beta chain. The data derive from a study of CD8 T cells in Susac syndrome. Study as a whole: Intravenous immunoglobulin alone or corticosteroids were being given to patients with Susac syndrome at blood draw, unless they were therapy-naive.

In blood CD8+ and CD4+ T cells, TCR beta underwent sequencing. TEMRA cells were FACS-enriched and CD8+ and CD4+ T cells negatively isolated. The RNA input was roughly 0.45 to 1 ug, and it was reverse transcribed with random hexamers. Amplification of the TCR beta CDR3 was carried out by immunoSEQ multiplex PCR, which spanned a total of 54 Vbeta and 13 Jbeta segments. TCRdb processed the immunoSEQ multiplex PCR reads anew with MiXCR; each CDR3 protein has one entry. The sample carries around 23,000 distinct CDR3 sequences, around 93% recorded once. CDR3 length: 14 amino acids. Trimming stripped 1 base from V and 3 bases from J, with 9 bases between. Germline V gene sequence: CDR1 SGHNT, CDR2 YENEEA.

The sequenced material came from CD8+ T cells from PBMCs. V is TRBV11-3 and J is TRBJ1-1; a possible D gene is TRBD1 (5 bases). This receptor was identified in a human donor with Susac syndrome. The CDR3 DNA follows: TGTGCCAGCAGCTTAGCCGGGACCCACACTGAAGCTTTCTTT. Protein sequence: CASSLAGTHTEAFF.